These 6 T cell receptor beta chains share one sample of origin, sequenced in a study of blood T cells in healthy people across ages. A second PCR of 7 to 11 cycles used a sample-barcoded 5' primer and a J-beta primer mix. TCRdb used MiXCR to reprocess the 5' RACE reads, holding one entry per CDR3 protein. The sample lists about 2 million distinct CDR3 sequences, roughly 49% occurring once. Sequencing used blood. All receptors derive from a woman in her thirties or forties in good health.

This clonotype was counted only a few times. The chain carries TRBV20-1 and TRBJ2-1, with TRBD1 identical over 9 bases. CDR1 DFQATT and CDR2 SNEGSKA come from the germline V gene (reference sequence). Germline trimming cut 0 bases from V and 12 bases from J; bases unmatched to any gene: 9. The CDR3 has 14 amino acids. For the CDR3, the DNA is TGCAGTGCTAGAGAGGGACAGGGCGTTCTACGGCAGTTCTTC. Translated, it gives CSAREGQGVLRQFF.

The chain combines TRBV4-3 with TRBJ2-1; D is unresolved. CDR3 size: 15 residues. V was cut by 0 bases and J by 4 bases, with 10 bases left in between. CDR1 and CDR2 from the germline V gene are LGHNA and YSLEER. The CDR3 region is CASSQDFNGYNEQFF. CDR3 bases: TGCGCCAGCAGCCAAGATTTTAACGGATACAATGAGCAGTTCTTC.

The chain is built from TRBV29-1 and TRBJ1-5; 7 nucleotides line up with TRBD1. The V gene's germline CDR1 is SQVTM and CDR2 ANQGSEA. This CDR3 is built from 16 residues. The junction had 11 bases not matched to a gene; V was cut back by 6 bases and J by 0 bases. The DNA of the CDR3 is TGCAGCGTCCCTGACAGGGTGGGAAATAGCAATCAGCCCCAGCATTTT. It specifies CSVPDRVGNSNQPQHF.

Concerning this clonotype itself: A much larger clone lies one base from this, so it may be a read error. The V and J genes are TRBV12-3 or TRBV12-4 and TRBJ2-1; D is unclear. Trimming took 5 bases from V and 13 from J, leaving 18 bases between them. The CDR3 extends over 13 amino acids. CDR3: CASSRAAQETQFF. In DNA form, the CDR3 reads TGTGCCAGCAGTAGGGCAGCCCAAGAGACCCAGTTCTTC.

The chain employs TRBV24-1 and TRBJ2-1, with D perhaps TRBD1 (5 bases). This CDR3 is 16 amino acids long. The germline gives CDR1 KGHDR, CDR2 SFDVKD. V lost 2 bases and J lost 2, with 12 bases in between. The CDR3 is CATSDYTDRTYNEQFF. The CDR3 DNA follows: TGTGCCACCAGTGATTACACAGACAGAACCTACAATGAGCAGTTCTTC.

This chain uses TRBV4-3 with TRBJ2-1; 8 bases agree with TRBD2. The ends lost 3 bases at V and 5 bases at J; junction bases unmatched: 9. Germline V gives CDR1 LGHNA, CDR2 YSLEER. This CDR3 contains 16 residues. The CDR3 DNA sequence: TGCGCCAGCAGCCATCCTTCGGGGGGGATCGACAATGAGCAGTTCTTC. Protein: CASSHPSGGIDNEQFF.